The 8 T cell receptor beta chains in this list originate from one sample, sequenced in a study of T cell responses to AZD1222 COVID-19 vaccine. Here immunoSEQ multiplex PCR was the method, and the copy in TCRdb shows in-frame clones only, minus some. In the table there are about 75,000 clones, roughly 84% of which are singletons. The material sequenced was peripheral blood, taken 28 days after the second AZD1222 dose. These receptors all stem from an adult who received the AZD1222 COVID-19 vaccine.

The chain links TRBV21-1 to TRBJ2-7. TRBV21-1 is a pseudogene. CDR3 length: 13 residues. As DNA, the CDR3 is TGTGCCAGCAGCAAGAGAAGGTCCTACGAGCAGTACTTC. Translating it yields CASSKRRSYEQYF.

This chain connects TRBV20-1 to TRBJ1-1; D remains ambiguous. V was clipped by 6 bases and J by 6 bases, with 11 bases between them. This CDR3 comprises 11 residues. Per the germline V gene, CDR1 is DFQATT and CDR2 is SNEGSKA (reference sequence). The CDR3 DNA is TGCAGTGCGGGAGGGCTTTCTGAAGCTTTCTTT. Translating gives CSAGGLSEAFF.

The rearrangement joins TRBV11-2 to TRBJ2-1; 12 bases line up with TRBD2. This CDR3 is built from 17 residues. Trimming at V came to 4 bases and at J to 6 bases, leaving 10 bases not matched to a gene. CDR1 SGHAT and CDR2 FQNNGV come from the germline V gene. The CDR3: CASSSTSGGNFANEQFF. In DNA form, the CDR3 reads TGTGCCAGCAGCTCTACTAGCGGGGGGAATTTTGCCAATGAGCAGTTCTTC.

The chain uses TRBV20-1 and TRBJ2-5; D not resolved. CDR1 is DFQATT, CDR2 SNEGSKA, per germline (reference sequence). Trimming removed 3 bases from V and 4 bases from J, with 3 bases in between. CDR3 length equals 10 residues. CDR3: CSASGETQYF. DNA of the CDR3: TGCAGTGCTAGCGGAGAGACCCAGTACTTC.

The CDR3 sequence: CASSITGSGNTIYF. For the CDR3, the DNA is TGTGCCAGCAGCATAACAGGGTCCGGAAACACCATATATTTT. The chain has TRBV7-2 and TRBJ1-3; possible D gene TRBD1, 6 bases. The CDR3 is 14 residues long. Germline V CDR1 and CDR2: SGHTA, FQGNSA. V dropped 5 bases and J dropped 4 bases, with 12 bases sitting between them.

V and J are TRBV5-8 and TRBJ1-2; a weak D match, TRBD1 (6 bases). V shed 3 bases and J shed 4 bases, with 13 bases lying between them. Germline assignment: CDR1 SGHTS and CDR2 YDEGEE. The length of the CDR3 is 14 residues. The CDR3 DNA reads as TGTGCCAGCAGCTGGTACCGGGACACCTATGGCTACACCTTC. Protein product: CASSWYRDTYGYTF. Full variable domain (outside the CDR3, taken from reference TRBV5-8 and TRBJ1-2): EAGVTQSPTHLIKTRGQQATLRCSPISGHTSVYWYQQALGLGLQFLLWYDEGEERNRGNFPPRFSGRQFPNYSSELNVNALELEDSALYLCASSWYRDTYGYTFGSGTRLTVV.

The V and J genes are TRBV5-4 and TRBJ2-2; 9 bases match TRBD2. V shed 0 bases and J 1 base; nucleotides not matched to a gene: 1. Germline loops: CDR1 SGHNT, CDR2 YYREEE (reference sequence). This CDR3 has 16 amino acids. The CDR3 DNA reads TGTGCCAGCAGCTTGGGACTAGCGGTGAACACCGGGGAGCTGTTTTTT. Its translation: CASSLGLAVNTGELFF.

The table lists this clone with a count of one. V usage is TRBV7-6 and J usage is TRBJ1-1, with TRBD1 as a possible D gene (6 bases). V dropped 5 bases and J dropped 4 bases, with 17 bases sitting between them. Germline V gene data show CDR1 as SGHVS and CDR2 as FNYEAQ. This CDR3 has 15 residues. CDR3 in DNA: TGTGCCAGCAGCGAGATCAGGGGTAGCGGCACTGAAGCTTTCTTT. Its translation: CASSEIRGSGTEAFF.